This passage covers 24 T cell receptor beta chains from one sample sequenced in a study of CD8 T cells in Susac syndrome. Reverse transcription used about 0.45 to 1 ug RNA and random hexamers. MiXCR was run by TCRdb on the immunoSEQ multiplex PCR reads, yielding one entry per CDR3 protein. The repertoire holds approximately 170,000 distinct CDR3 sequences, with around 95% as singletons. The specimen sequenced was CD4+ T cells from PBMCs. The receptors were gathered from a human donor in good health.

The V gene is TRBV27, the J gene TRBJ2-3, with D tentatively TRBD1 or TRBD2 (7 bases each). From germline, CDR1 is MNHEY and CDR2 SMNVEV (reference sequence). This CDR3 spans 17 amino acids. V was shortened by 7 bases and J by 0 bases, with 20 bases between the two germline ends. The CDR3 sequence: CASISLGGGPSTDTQYF. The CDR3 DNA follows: TGTGCCAGCATATCTCTGGGAGGGGGCCCTAGCACAGATACGCAGTATTTT.

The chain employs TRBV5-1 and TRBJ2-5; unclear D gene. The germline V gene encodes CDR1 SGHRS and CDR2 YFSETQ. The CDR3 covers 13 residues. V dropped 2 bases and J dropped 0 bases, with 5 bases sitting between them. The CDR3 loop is CASSFPYQETQYF. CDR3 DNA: TGCGCCAGCAGCTTCCCGTACCAAGAGACCCAGTACTTC.

The CDR3 protein is CASSPQGTNVLTF. The CDR3 coding sequence is TGTGCCAGTAGTCCCCAGGGTACCAACGTCCTGACTTTC. This rearrangement joins TRBV19 to TRBJ2-6; the D gene is possibly TRBD1 (5 bases). Trimming took 5 bases from V and 8 from J, leaving 10 bases between them. Per the germline V gene, CDR1 is LNHDA and CDR2 is SQIVND (reference sequence). This CDR3 is 13 amino acids long. Using reference TRBV19 and TRBJ2-6 for the parts outside the CDR3, the full variable domain is DGGITQSPKYLFRKEGQNVTLSCEQNLNHDAMYWYRQDPGQGLRLIYYSQIVNDFQKGDIAEGYSVSREKKESFPLTVTSAQKNPTAFYLCASSPQGTNVLTFGAGSRLTVL.

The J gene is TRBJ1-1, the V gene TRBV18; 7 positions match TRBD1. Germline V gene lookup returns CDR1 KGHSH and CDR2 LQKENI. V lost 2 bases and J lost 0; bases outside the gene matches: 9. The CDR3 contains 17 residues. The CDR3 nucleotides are TGTGCCAGCTCACCATATTGGGACAGTCCCATGAACACTGAAGCTTTCTTT. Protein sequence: CASSPYWDSPMNTEAFF.

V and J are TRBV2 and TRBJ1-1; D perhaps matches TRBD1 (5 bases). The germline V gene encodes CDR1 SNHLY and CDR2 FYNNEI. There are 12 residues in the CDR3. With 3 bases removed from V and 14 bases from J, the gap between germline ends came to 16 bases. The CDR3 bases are TGTGCCAGCAGTGACGGCCGCCGAGGGGCCTTCTTT. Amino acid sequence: CASSDGRRGAFF.

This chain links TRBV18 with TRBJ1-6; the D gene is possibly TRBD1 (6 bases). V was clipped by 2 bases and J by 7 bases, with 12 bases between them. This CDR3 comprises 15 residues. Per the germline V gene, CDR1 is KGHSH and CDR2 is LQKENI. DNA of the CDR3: TGTGCCAGCTCACCAGCTAACAGGGACAATTCACCCCTCCACTTT. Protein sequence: CASSPANRDNSPLHF.

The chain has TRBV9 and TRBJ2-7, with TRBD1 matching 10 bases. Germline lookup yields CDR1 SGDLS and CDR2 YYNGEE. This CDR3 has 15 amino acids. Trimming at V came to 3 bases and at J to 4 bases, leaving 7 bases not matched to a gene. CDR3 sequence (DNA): TGTGCCAGCAGCGCGAATCCGGGACAGGGGTACGAGCAGTACTTC. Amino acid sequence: CASSANPGQGYEQYF.

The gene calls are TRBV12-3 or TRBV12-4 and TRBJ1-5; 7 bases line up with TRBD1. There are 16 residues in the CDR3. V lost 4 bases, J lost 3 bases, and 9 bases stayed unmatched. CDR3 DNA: TGTGCCAGCAGTTCTCGTCTAGGGGGCTTCAATCAGCCCCAGCATTTT. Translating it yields CASSSRLGGFNQPQHF.

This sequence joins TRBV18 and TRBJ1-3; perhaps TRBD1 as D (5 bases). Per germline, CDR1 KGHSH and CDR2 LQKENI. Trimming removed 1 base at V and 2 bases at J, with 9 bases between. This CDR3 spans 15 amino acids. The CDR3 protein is CASSPLTDPGNTIYF. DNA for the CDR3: TGTGCCAGCTCACCACTGACAGATCCTGGAAACACCATATATTTT.

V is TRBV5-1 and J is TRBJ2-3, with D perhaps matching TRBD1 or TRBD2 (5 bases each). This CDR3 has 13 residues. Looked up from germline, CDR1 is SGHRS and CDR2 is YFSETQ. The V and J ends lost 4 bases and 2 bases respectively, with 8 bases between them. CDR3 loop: CASSPGTTDTQYF. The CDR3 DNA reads TGCGCCAGCAGCCCCGGGACCACAGATACGCAGTATTTT.

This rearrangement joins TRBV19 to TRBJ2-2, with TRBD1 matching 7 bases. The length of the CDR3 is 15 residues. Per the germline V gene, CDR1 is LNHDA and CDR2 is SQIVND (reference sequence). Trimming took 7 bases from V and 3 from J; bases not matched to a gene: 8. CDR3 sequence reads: CASMLGGVDTGELFF. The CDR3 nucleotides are TGTGCCAGTATGCTAGGGGGCGTCGACACCGGGGAGCTGTTTTTT.

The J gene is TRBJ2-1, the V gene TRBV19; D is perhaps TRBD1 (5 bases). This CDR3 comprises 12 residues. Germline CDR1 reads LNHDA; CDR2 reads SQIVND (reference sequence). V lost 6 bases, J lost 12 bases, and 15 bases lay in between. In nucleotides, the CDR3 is TGTGCCAGTAGGGGGCCTGGGGTTTTGCAGTTCTTC. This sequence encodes CASRGPGVLQFF.

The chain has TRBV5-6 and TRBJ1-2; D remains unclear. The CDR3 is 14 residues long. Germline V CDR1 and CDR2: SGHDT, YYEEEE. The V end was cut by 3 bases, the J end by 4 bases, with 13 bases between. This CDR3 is CASSSVTLAYGYTF. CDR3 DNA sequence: TGTGCCAGCAGCTCCGTGACATTGGCCTATGGCTACACCTTC.

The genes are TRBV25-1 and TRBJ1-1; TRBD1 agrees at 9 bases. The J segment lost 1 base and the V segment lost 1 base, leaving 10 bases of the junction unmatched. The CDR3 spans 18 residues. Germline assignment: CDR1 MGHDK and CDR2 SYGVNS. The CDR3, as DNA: TGTGCCAGCAGTGAATCCGGGACAGGGATGGTTAGGAACACTGAAGCTTTCTTT. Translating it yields CASSESGTGMVRNTEAFF.

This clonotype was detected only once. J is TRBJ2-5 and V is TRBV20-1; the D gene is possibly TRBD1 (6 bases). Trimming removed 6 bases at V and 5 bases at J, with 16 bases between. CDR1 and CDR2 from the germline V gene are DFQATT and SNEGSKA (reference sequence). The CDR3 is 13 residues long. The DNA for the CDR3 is TGCAGTGCCCCGACGACAGGCGCGGAGACCCAGTACTTC. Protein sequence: CSAPTTGAETQYF.

The CDR3: CASSPRTFGETQYF. CDR3 bases: TGTGCCAGCAGCCCCCGGACTTTTGGGGAGACCCAGTACTTC. The chain employs TRBV7-9 and TRBJ2-5; D might be TRBD2 (5 bases). Germline CDR1 is SEHNR and CDR2 is FQNEAQ (reference sequence). The V and J ends lost 5 bases and 5 bases respectively, with 15 bases between them. CDR3 length: 14 amino acids.

CDR3 protein: CSVEGGGRQGYTF. Here the CDR3 DNA reads TGCAGCGTTGAAGGGGGCGGAAGGCAAGGCTACACCTTC. This chain joins TRBV29-1 and TRBJ1-2, with D possibly being TRBD1 (5 bases). Germline V gives CDR1 SQVTM, CDR2 ANQGSEA. Trimming took off 1 base at V and 8 bases at J, with 14 bases between the two ends. The CDR3 has 13 residues.

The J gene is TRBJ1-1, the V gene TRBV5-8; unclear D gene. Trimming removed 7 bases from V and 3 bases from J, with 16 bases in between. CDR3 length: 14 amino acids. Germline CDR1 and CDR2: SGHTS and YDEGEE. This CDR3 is CASQDRHAYTEAFF. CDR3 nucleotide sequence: TGTGCCAGCCAGGACCGACACGCTTACACTGAAGCTTTCTTT.

The CDR3 DNA is TGTGCCAGCAGTGACTCGAAGGCAGGAGTTGGTTATGGCTACACCTTC. It yields the protein CASSDSKAGVGYGYTF. The rearrangement joins TRBV6-4 to TRBJ1-2; no definite D call. The CDR3 covers 16 residues. V gave up 0 bases and J gave up 5 bases, with 16 bases separating them. Germline loops: CDR1 MRHNA, CDR2 SNTAGT.

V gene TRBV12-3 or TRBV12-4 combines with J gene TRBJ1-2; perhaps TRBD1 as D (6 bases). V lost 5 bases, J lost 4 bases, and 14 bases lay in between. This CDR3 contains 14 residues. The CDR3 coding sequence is TGTGCCAGCAGTCCACCGGGACACTTCTATGGCTACACCTTC. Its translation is CASSPPGHFYGYTF.

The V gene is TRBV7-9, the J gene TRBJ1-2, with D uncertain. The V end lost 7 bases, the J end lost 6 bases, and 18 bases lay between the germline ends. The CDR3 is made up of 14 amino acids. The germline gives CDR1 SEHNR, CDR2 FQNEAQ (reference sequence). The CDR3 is CASTQIGRWDGYTF. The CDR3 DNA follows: TGTGCCAGCACCCAAATTGGGCGATGGGATGGCTACACCTTC. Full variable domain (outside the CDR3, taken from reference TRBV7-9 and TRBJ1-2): DTGVSQNPRHKITKRGQNVTFRCDPISEHNRLYWYRQTLGQGPEFLTYFQNEAQLEKSRLLSDRFSAERPKGSFSTLEIQRTEQGDSAMYLCASTQIGRWDGYTFGSGTRLTVV.

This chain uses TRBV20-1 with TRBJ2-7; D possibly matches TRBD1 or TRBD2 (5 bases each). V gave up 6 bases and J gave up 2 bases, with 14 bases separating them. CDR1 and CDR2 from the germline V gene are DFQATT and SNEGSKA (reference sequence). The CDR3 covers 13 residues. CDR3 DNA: TGCAGTGCCCGACCGAGGGGAACCTACGAGCAGTACTTC. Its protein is CSARPRGTYEQYF.

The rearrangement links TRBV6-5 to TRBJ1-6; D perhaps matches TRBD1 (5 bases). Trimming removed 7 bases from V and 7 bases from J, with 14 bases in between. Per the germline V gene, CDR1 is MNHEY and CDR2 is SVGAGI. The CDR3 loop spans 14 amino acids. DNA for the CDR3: TGTGCCAGCACCTTGGGACGGTTGAATTCACCCCTCCACTTT. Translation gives CASTLGRLNSPLHF.

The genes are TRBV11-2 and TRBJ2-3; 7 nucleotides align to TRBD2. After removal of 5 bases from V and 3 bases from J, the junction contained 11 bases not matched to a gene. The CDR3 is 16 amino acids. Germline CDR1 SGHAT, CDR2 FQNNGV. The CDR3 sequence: CASSERGGMGTDTQYF. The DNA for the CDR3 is TGTGCCAGCAGCGAACGGGGAGGGATGGGGACAGATACGCAGTATTTT. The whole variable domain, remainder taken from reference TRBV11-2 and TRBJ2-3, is EAGVAQSPRYKIIEKRQSVAFWCNPISGHATLYWYQQILGQGPKLLIQFQNNGVVDDSQLPKDRFSAERLKGVDSTLKIQPAKLEDSAVYLCASSERGGMGTDTQYFGPGTRLTVL.